The following is a T cell receptor (beta chain) sequence with its context. Its recognized antigen is unknown. There are no base qualities to consult, and no much larger clone falls within one base. Per the germline V gene (reference sequence), MNHEY is the CDR1 and SMNVEV is the CDR2. Germline trimming amounts to 2 bases on V and 6 bases on J, with 6 as the count of junction bases outside the gene matches. The CDR3 covers 14 residues, taking in both the cysteine and the phenylalanine. The only DNA kept is the CDR3, 42 bases in frame from the first base. This entry comes from a study of blood T cell repertoires in COVID-19 (dated by TCRdb to about 2020). Regarding the complete study: The collaborator samples originated in the United States, Italy and Spain and spanned the acute and convalescent phases of COVID-19. The material from the prospective study consisted of cDNA or gDNA derived from T cells, B-cell-depleted T cells, or PBMCs. Deeply sampled blood TCRbeta repertoires from subjects exposed to, actively infected with, or recovered from COVID-19 were included in the dataset. The repertoires were made available in a free public database intended to serve as a resource for research on the immune response to SARS-CoV-2. The samples were drawn from the first 160 participants of the ongoing ImmuneRACE study and from more than 1,000 subjects provided by 6 global collaborators. Nearly every sample came with metadata listing a de-identified subject ID, COVID-19 status, age in years and sex. Where available, HLA class I and class II types were obtained from metadata supplied by the sample provider rather than from assay-based typing. What the research found in general, with its limitations: The amount of clinical and demographic metadata varied by source and participant and was provided uncurated.

TCRbeta CDR3 regions were amplified from genomic DNA by means of the immunoSEQ Assay, a bias-controlled multiplex PCR. The study's own analysis went as follows. The number of nucleated cells in each sample was estimated by amplification of reference gene primers within the assay. Sequence reads were collapsed and filtered to measure the absolute abundance of every unique TCRbeta CDR3 rearrangement. Productive Simpson clonality was computed per sample as the square root of Simpson's diversity index over productive rearrangements. Not all clones reach the TCRdb copy of this immuneACCESS table, which keeps in-frame sequences only. Checked studies attribute under half of the gap to unresolved V genes and leave the rest unexplained. V, J and clone size were drawn from that table, and D and trimming were deduced from the DNA. This sample comprises tens of thousands of clones, over 60% of them detected only once. The biggest ten clones account for over 2% of the sample.

One collaborating source in Seattle enrolled patients while the patients were actively infected and followed the patients over time throughout the course of disease. Each collaborating institution followed its own protocols to collect whole blood in K2EDTA tubes. For TCRbeta analysis, collaborator samples were shipped as frozen whole blood, as isolated PBMCs, or as DNA extracted from either sample type. The V gene is TRBV27 and the J gene is TRBJ2-7; the junction holds 8 bases that match TRBD2. This TCR came from a man between 65 and 85 years old with COVID-19, enrolled during active disease. The sample comprised peripheral blood. The DNA reads as follows: TGTGCCAGCAGTTTAAGGGCGGGAGGTCTCGAGCAGTACTTC. Its protein reads: CASSLRAGGLEQYF.